This TCR beta chain derives from a study of early stage breast cancer tumors. Profiled with immunoSEQ multiplex PCR; TCRdb holds only in-frame clones, not every one. The table shows about 51,000 clones, with roughly 78% occurring only once. The sample taken for sequencing was blood. The sequence derives from a person aged 40 to 49 with breast cancer.

CDR3 DNA: TGTGCCAGCAGTTCTAGCGGCGGGACCGGGGAGCTGTTTTTT. Amino acids: CASSSSGGTGELFF. The V and J genes are TRBV6-5 and TRBJ2-2; 7 nucleotides line up with TRBD2. The ends lost 4 bases at V and 5 bases at J; junction bases unmatched: 4. The CDR3 totals 14 residues. The V gene's germline CDR1 is MNHEY and CDR2 SVGAGI.